This TCR beta chain was retrieved from a study of shared clonotypes between healthy human individuals (dated by TCRdb to 2018 to 2020). Some background on the complete study: A few men and a couple of women, aged 18 to 49 years, made up the cohort. To estimate repertoire size and how much clonotypes are shared between individuals, the study performed deep sequencing of blood TCR repertoires from about 5 healthy adults. To increase sequencing depth and limit assay-specific biases, different laboratories used diverse techniques to prepare libraries and sequence TCR repertoires. Per donor, leukapheresis produced somewhere between about 0.9 and 9 billion PBMCs. Overall results and qualifications from the work: Sampling was restricted to blood, and TCR repertoires in tissues likely differ from the TCR repertoires found in blood. The small number of donors limited the genetic and exposure-history diversity represented. Based on pairwise subsampling, the degree of clonotype sharing among donors was expected to be affected by sequencing depth.

Based on the germline V gene (reference sequence), the CDR1 and CDR2 sequences are LNHDA and SQIVND. The CDR3 has 17 amino acids, counting the end cysteine and phenylalanine. Kept here is only the CDR3 DNA, which spans 51 bases and is read in frame from base 1. Compared with germline, V lacks 3 bases and J lacks 3 bases; bases without a gene match: 8. Healthy HIV-negative adults with no recently reported acute infections or vaccinations were included as donors. All donors were Caucasian adults living in Nashville, Tennessee, USA. For unsorted samples, 75 million to 90 million PBMCs were counted, and genomic DNA was extracted using the QIAamp DNA Blood Mini kit. Blood was obtained by leukapheresis, after which PBMCs were separated by Ficoll-Histopaque density gradient centrifugation and cryopreserved in liquid nitrogen vapor phase. Using the deep immunoSEQ assay, TCR CDR3 regions were amplified from genomic DNA by multiplex PCR. Extracted genomic DNA from each cell subset was distributed evenly across all wells of several immunoSEQ 96-well plates, and each plate was treated as a replicate. For unsorted PBMC, around 0.3 ug genomic DNA, equal to 25,000 to 35,000 T cell genomes, was loaded into each replicate PCR. Unsorted PBMC genomic DNA was sequenced across ten immunoSEQ deep assay plates. Purified libraries were measured with a Qubit 3.0 fluorometer, size-checked on a Bioanalyzer 2100, and measured again with the KAPA Library Quantification kit. Every immunoSEQ 96-well plate was sequenced on a dedicated single-read 150-cycle Illumina NextSeq 550 flow cell. Concerning the study's data processing: The immunoSEQ output contained only junctional sequences without quality scores, so filtering could not match that applied to full-length reads. To assign V/J genes and CDR3, sequences were annotated using PyIR, a Python wrapper for IgBLAST v1.9, with IMGT germline references. Reads with weak V/J assignments (E-value above 1e-6), missing CDR3, stop codons, out-of-frame junctions, or ambiguous translated residues were removed. A V3J clonotype was defined by an identical inferred V gene, J gene, and CDR3 amino acid sequence. To compute the percentage overlap between repertoires, the number of shared unique clonotypes was divided by the size of the smaller repertoire. Repertoire richness was assessed with RTK rarefaction, the Chao1 estimator, and Recon v2.1 estimates of unobserved clonotypes. TCRdb carries this immuneACCESS record with in-frame sequences only. Its versions omit some clonotypes, under half of them owing to an unresolved V gene in the studies checked, with the rest unexplained. The V and J calls and the clone size are those of that table, but D and trimming were determined from the DNA. The sample table lists under 600,000 clones, around 77% of them with a count of one. The ten largest make up around 12% of the sample.

On this clone: The antigen it binds to is not known. Base qualities were left out, and no much larger clone turns up one base away.

The origin of this receptor is a woman between 40 and 50 years old in good health. Some clones in this sample may be carry-over from other donors' samples. Source material: PBMCs. The sequence joins TRBV19 to TRBJ2-1; 10 of the junction bases match TRBD1. The DNA sequence is as follows: TGTGCCAGTAGTATCAAGAGCTGGACAGGGGGCTACAATGAGCAGTTCTTC. It translates as CASSIKSWTGGYNEQFF.